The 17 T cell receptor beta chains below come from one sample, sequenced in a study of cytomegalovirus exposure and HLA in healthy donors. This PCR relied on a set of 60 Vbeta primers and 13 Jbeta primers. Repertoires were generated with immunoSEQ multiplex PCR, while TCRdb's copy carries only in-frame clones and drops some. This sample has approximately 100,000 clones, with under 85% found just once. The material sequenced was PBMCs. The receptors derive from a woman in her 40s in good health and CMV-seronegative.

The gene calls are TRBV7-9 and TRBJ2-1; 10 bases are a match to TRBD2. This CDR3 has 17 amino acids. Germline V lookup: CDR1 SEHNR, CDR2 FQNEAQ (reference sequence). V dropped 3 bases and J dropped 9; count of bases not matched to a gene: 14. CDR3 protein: CASSFMVYTSGTPEQFF. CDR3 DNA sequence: TGTGCCAGCAGCTTCATGGTTTACACTAGCGGGACGCCTGAGCAGTTCTTC.

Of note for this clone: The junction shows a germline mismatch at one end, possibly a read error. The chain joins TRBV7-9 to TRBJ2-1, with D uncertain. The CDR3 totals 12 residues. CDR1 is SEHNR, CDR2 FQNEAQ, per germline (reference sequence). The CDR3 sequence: CSSSLDLNEQFF. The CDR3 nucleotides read TGTTCCAGCAGCTTAGATTTAAATGAGCAGTTCTTC.

The CDR3 spells CASSYDKRLYEQYF. The CDR3 DNA sequence: TGTGCCAGCAGTTACGACAAAAGGCTGTACGAGCAGTACTTC. This chain uses TRBV6-5 with TRBJ2-7; D unresolved. There are 14 residues in the CDR3. Per germline, CDR1 MNHEY and CDR2 SVGAGI. V was pared by 2 bases and J by 4 bases, with 12 bases between.

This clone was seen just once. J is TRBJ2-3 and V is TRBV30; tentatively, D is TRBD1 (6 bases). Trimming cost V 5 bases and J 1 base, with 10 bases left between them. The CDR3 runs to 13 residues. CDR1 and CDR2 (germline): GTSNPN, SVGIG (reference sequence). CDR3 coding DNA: TGTGCCTGGGGACAGCATCGCACAGATACGCAGTATTTT. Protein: CAWGQHRTDTQYF.

CDR3 DNA sequence: TGTGCCAGTAGTTCCTCGCCGGCGGGATACAATGAGCAGTTCTTC. Translated: CASSSSPAGYNEQFF. The rearrangement joins TRBV19 to TRBJ2-1, with TRBD2 as a possible D gene (6 bases). The CDR3 extends over 15 amino acids. Germline V gene lookup returns CDR1 LNHDA and CDR2 SQIVND (reference sequence). V lost 5 bases and J lost 4, with 15 bases in between.

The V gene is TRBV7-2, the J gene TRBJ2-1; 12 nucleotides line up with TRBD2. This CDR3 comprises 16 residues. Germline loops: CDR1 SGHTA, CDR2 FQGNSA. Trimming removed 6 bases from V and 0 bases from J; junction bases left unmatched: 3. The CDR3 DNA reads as TGTGCCAGCAGGTCGACTAGCGGGGGCTCCTACAATGAGCAGTTCTTC. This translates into CASRSTSGGSYNEQFF.

This CDR3 is CASSFLLGEQYF. As DNA, the CDR3 is TGTGCCAGCAGTTTTCTCCTAGGCGAGCAGTACTTC. This chain links TRBV27 with TRBJ2-5; D unresolved. With the DNA end fitting TRBJ2-7 better, the J assignment may be wrong. This CDR3 is built from 12 residues. Germline V CDR1 and CDR2: MNHEY, SMNVEV (reference sequence).

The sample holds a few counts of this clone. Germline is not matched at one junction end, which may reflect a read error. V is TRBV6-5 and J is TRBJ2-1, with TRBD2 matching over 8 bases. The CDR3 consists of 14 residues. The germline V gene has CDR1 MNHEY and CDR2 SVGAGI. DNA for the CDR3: TGTGCCAGCAGTCCCGGGAGGGTCTACGATGAGCAGTTCTTC. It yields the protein CASSPGRVYDEQFF.

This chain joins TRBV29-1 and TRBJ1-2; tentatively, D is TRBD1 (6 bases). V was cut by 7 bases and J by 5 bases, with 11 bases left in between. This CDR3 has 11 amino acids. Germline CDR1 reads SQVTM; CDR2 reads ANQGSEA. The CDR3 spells CSARTEYGYTF. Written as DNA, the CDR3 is TGCAGCGCCAGGACAGAATATGGCTACACCTTC. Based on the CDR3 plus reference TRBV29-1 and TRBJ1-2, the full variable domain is SAVISQKPSRDICQRGTSLTIQCQVDSQVTMMFWYRQQPGQSLTLIATANQGSEATYESGFVIDKFPISRPNLTFSTLTVSNMSPEDSSIYLCSARTEYGYTFGSGTRLTVV.

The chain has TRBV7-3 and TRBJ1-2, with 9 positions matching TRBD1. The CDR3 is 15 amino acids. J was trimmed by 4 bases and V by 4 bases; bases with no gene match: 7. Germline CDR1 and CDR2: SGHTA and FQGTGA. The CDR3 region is CASSSTGGVGYGYTF. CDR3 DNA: TGTGCCAGCAGCTCAACAGGGGGCGTTGGCTATGGCTACACCTTC.

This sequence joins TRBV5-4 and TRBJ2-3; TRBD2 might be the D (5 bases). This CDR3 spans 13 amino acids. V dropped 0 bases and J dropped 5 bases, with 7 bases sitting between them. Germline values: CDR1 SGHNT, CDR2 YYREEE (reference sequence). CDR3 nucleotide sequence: TGTGCCAGCAGCTTGGCCGGGGAAGATACGCAGTATTTT. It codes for CASSLAGEDTQYF. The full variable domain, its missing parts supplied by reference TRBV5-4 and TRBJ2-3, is ETGVTQSPTHLIKTRGQQVTLRCSSQSGHNTVSWYQQALGQGPQFIFQYYREEENGRGNFPPRFSGLQFPNYSSELNVNALELDDSALYLCASSLAGEDTQYFGPGTRLTVL.

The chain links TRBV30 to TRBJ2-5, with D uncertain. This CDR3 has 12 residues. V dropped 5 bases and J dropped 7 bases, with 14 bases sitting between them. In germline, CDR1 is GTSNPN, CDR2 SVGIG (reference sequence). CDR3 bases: TGTGCCTGGTCTCGCCTAGGCGGGACCCAGTACTTC. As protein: CAWSRLGGTQYF.

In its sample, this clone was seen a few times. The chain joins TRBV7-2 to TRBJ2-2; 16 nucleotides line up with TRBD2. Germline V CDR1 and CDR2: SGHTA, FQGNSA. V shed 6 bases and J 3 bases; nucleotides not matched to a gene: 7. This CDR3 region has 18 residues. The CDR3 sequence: CASRGTSGGASDTGELFF. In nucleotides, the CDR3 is TGTGCCAGCAGGGGGACTAGCGGGGGGGCCTCGGACACCGGGGAGCTGTTTTTT.

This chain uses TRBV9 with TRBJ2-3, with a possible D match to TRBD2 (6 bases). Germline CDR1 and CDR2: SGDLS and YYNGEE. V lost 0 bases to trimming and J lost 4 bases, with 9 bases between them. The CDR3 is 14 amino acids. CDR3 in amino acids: CASSVVGGADTQYF. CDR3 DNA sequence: TGTGCCAGCAGCGTAGTGGGGGGAGCAGATACGCAGTATTTT. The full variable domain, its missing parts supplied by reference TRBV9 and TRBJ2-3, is DSGVTQTPKHLITATGQRVTLRCSPRSGDLSVYWYQQSLDQGLQFLIQYYNGEERAKGNILERFSAQQFPDLHSELNLSSLELGDSALYFCASSVVGGADTQYFGPGTRLTVL.

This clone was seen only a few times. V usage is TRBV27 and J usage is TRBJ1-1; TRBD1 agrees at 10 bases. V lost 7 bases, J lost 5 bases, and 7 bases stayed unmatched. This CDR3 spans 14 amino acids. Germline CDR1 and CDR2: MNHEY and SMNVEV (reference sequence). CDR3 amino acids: CASTTGGGGTEAFF. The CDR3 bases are TGTGCCAGCACGACAGGGGGCGGAGGAACTGAAGCTTTCTTT.

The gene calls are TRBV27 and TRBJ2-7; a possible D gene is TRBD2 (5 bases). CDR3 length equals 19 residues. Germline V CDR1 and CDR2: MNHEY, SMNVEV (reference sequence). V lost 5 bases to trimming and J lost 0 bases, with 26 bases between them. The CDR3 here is CASSRGARVFSDYSYEQYF. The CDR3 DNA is TGTGCCAGCAGTCGGGGTGCGCGGGTGTTTAGCGATTACTCCTACGAGCAGTACTTC.

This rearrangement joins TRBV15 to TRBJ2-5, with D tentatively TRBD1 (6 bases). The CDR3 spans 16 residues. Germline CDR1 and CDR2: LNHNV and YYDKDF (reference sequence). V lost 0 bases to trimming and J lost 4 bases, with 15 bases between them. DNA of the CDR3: TGTGCCACCAGCAGAGACCGGGACACTCCGGTAGAGACCCAGTACTTC. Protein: CATSRDRDTPVETQYF.